This TCR beta chain came from a study of T cell responses to AZD1222 COVID-19 vaccine. Germline V gene sequence: CDR1 MNHEY, CDR2 SVGAGI. The CDR3 loop spans 15 amino acids. The trim removed 7 bases at V and 4 bases at J, leaving 9 bases unmatched. Broader study findings: Sampled repertoires all dated from after the peak T cell response. Donors skewed white British and female; clonal diversity was possibly underestimated. Among those given AZD1222, only 6 or 7 were seropositive at baseline. Following two doses of AZD1222, Spike-specific TCR breadth and depth rose.

Produced via immunoSEQ multiplex PCR; TCRdb's table is partial and in-frame only. Of 170,000 or so clones listed, 90% to 95% were seen once; the top ten hold around 0.9%. A word on this clone: Antigen: not known.

The specimen was peripheral blood, collected on day 0 of AZD1222 vaccination. V usage is TRBV6-5 and J usage is TRBJ1-4, with TRBD1 matching over 7 bases. This TCR derives from an adult in good health. The CDR3 protein is CASKPWDRSNEKLFF. CDR3 sequence (DNA): TGTGCCAGCAAACCCTGGGACAGAAGTAATGAAAAACTGTTTTTT.